What follows is one TCR beta chain and its context. The data originate from a study of blood T cell repertoires in COVID-19. Clones were sequenced by immunoSEQ multiplex PCR, and TCRdb holds only the in-frame ones, with some missing. Of around 240,000 clones in the sample, approximately 80% were seen once. The material sequenced was peripheral blood. The clonotype comes from a woman aged 45 to 65 with acute or convalescent COVID-19.

As DNA, the CDR3 is TGTGCCAGTAGTTTGGGGCCCGAGCCCCCTTACGAGCAGTACTTC. Translating gives CASSLGPEPPYEQYF. The J gene is TRBJ2-7, the V gene TRBV19; D possibly corresponds to TRBD1 (5 bases). Germline loops: CDR1 LNHDA, CDR2 SQIVND (reference sequence). V gave up 5 bases and J gave up 4 bases, with 18 bases separating them. This CDR3 is built from 15 residues. Using reference TRBV19 and TRBJ2-7 for the parts outside the CDR3, the full variable domain is DGGITQSPKYLFRKEGQNVTLSCEQNLNHDAMYWYRQDPGQGLRLIYYSQIVNDFQKGDIAEGYSVSREKKESFPLTVTSAQKNPTAFYLCASSLGPEPPYEQYFGPGTRLTVT.